This T cell receptor beta chain was sequenced in a study of neurological immune-mediated disorders. Study results and caveats: No CDR3 amino acid sequences were shared by expanded clones across subjects, suggesting private repertoires in all groups.

Note on this clonotype: Its antigen is still unknown.

The method for making cDNA was 5'RACE, and it used 10-nucleotide random UMIs. Every sequencing run produced over 190 million TCR-beta sequences that came from 15-18 subjects. MiXCR was run by TCRdb on the 5' RACE reads, yielding one entry per CDR3 protein. The profile shows 69,000 or so distinct CDR3 sequences, about 5.1% of them singletons. It was from 2 million PBMCs stored at -80 C that the unsorted libraries were obtained. CDR3 length: 13 residues. Germline V lookup: CDR1 DFQATT, CDR2 SNEGSKA (reference sequence). The ends lost 4 bases at V and 3 bases at J; junction bases unmatched: 3. The sequenced sample consisted of PBMCs. V gene TRBV20-1 combines with J gene TRBJ2-1; 7 nucleotides agree with TRBD1. The source is a woman in her seventies with multiple sclerosis. The CDR3 region has the DNA TGCAGTGCTAAATGGACAGGCTACAATGAGCAGTTCTTC. Its protein is CSAKWTGYNEQFF.